This T cell receptor beta chain is from a study of T cells in localized non-small cell lung cancer. Study conclusions and caveats: Among blood samples, higher T cell density accompanied longer overall survival. A median of approximately 57 clones ranked among the top 100 in tumor appeared in adjacent lung. Uninvolved nearby lung showed the greatest T cell clonality, exceeding that found in tumor. Sequencing involved a lone tumor region, leaving heterogeneity possible.

In its sample, this clone was seen a few times. Its antigen is not identified. Measured with immunoSEQ multiplex PCR; TCRdb has only the in-frame clones, and not every one. This sample has around 130,000 clones, with more than 70% found just once. The CDR3 sequence is 17 residues long. V gave up 4 bases and J gave up 8 bases; unmatched junction bases: 18. Germline CDR1 SGHRS, CDR2 YFSETQ. The V and J genes are TRBV5-1 and TRBJ2-1, with 7 bases aligning to TRBD2. Source: peripheral blood, taken before any cancer treatment. This TCR was recovered from a female donor older than 55 with stage I lung adenocarcinoma. This CDR3 is CASSPAVRGGRIDEQFF. CDR3 nucleotides: TGCGCCAGCAGCCCGGCGGTCCGGGGCGGGAGAATCGATGAGCAGTTCTTC.